This TCR beta chain is drawn from a study of T-cell reconstitution after alpha-beta-depleted transplantation in children. The table lists this clonotype with many counts. Germline V gene lookup returns CDR1 DFQATT and CDR2 SNEGSKA (reference sequence). The CDR3 length is 16 residues. V gave up 4 bases and J gave up 0 bases; unmatched junction bases: 8. For TCRbeta, the library was prepared with unique molecular identifiers. TCRdb fed the PCR reads into MiXCR, producing one record per CDR3 protein. The table includes hundreds of thousands of distinct CDR3 sequences, approximately 16% detected once. The sequence was collected from a human donor who donated a stem cell graft to a child with acute myeloid leukemia. This rearrangement joins TRBV20-1 to TRBJ2-5; 10 nucleotides match TRBD2. The source material was PBMCs from the stem cell graft donor, sampled from the stem cell graft. CDR3 in amino acids: CSAKPSGGKYQETQYF. The DNA of the CDR3 is TGCAGTGCTAAACCTAGCGGGGGCAAGTACCAAGAGACCCAGTACTTC.